This T cell receptor beta chain was profiled in a study of identical twins. The CDR3 spans 13 residues. V dropped 5 bases and J dropped 5 bases, with 12 bases sitting between them. Germline lookup yields CDR1 MNHEY and CDR2 SVGEGT. TCRdb processed the 5' RACE reads anew with MiXCR; each CDR3 protein has one entry. The sample includes some 1,700,000 distinct CDR3 sequences, 25% to 35% of them seen just once. Notes on the study in general: The study found excess low generation probability among twin-shared out-of-frame alpha sequences. In cord blood, abundant beta clonotypes had fewer insertions; memory showed no trend.

This clonotype showed up many times. Its matching antigen is unknown. Sequencing was carried out using cord blood. The chain carries TRBV6-2 or TRBV6-3 and TRBJ1-2; the D gene is possibly TRBD1 (6 bases). The source is a newborn girl in good health. CDR3 sequence reads: CASSPGAGYGYTF. CDR3 DNA sequence: TGTGCCAGCAGTCCAGGGGCCGGTTATGGCTACACCTTC.